This passage covers 3 T cell receptor beta chains from one sample sequenced in a study of control samples from healthy donors and cancer patients. Repertoires were generated with immunoSEQ multiplex PCR, while TCRdb's copy carries only in-frame clones and drops some. Of roughly 130,000 clones detected, roughly 90% appear once; the ten largest clones hold just over 8.5%. The sequencing sample was made of blood. These receptors were taken from a young man in good health.

The chain has TRBV6-5 and TRBJ1-1; no firm D call. Germline CDR1 and CDR2: MNHEY and SVGAGI. V lost 0 bases, J lost 0 bases, and 8 bases lay in between. The CDR3 loop spans 15 amino acids. The CDR3 is CASSYSSFVNTEAFF. In nucleotides, the CDR3 is TGTGCCAGCAGTTACTCGTCCTTCGTGAACACTGAAGCTTTCTTT.

The rearrangement joins TRBV7-7 to TRBJ2-7; D may be TRBD1 or TRBD2 (5 bases each). Germline V gives CDR1 SSHAT, CDR2 FNYEAQ (reference sequence). V dropped 5 bases and J dropped 0 bases, with 14 bases sitting between them. This CDR3 has 15 amino acids. The CDR3 loop reads CASSAGTASSYEQYF. CDR3 in DNA: TGTGCCAGCAGCGCCGGGACGGCCAGCTCCTACGAGCAGTACTTC.

The chain carries TRBV30 and TRBJ2-2; 7 bases align to TRBD2. The CDR3 is 14 amino acids. Germline-derived CDR1 and CDR2 are GTSNPN and SVGIG (reference sequence). Trimming took 7 bases from V and 0 from J; bases not matched to a gene: 5. The CDR3 nucleotides are TGTGCCTTAATAGCGGGTGCGAACACCGGGGAGCTGTTTTTT. This gives the protein CALIAGANTGELFF.